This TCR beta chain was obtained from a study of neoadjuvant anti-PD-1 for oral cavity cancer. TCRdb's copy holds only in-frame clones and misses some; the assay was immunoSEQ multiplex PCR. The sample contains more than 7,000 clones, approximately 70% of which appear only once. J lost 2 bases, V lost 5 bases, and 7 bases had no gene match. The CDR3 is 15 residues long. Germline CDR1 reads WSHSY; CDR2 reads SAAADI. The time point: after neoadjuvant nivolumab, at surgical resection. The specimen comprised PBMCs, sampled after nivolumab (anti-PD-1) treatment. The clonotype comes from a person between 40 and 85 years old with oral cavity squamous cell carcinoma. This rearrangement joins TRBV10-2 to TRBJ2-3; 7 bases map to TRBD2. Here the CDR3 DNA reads TGCGCCAGCAGTTACGCCGGGACTAACACAGATACGCAGTATTTT. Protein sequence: CASSYAGTNTDTQYF.